This T cell receptor (beta chain) came from a study of Graves' ophthalmopathy and Graves' hyperthyroidism. The study, taken as a whole, reports: Most expanded thyroid clonotypes above 0.001 frequency also appeared in blood.

A remark on this clonotype: Antigen specificity is unknown.

PBMCs originated in roughly 10 ml of fresh peripheral blood. The TCR beta CDR3 regions underwent amplification from RNA transcripts. Scientists carried out first-round RT-PCR using HTBI primers and then a second-round multiplex PCR. TCRdb used MiXCR to reprocess the multiplex PCR reads, holding one entry per CDR3 protein. The sample has about 240,000 distinct CDR3 sequences; 45% are singletons. The ends were cut back, 3 bases at V and 8 bases at J, with 10 bases in the middle. The CDR3 covers 12 residues. Germline CDR1 and CDR2: KGHSH and LQKENI. The source of this sequence is an adult man with Graves' ophthalmopathy. The rearrangement uses TRBV18 and TRBJ1-1, with D possibly being TRBD1 (5 bases). Sequenced material: peripheral blood. CDR3 sequence (DNA): TGTGCCAGCTCACCGTATCGGGGGGAAGCTTTCTTT. Amino acid sequence: CASSPYRGEAFF.